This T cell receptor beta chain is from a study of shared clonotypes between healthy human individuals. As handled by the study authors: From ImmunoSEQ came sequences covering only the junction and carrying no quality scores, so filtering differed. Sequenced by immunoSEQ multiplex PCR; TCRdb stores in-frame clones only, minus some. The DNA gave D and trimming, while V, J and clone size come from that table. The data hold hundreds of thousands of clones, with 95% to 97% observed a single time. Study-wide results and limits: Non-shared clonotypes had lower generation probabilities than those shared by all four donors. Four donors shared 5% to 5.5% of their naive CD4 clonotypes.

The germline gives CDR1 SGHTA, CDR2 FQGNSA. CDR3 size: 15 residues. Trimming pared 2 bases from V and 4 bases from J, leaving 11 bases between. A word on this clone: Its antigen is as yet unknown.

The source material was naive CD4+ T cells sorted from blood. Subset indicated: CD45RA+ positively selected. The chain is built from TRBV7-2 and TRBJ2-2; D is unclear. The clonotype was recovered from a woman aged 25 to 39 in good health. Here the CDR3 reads CASSLPGRSTGELFF. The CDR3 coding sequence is TGTGCCAGCAGCTTACCGGGCCGGAGCACCGGGGAGCTGTTTTTT.